The rows below give T cell receptor beta chains drawn from one sample of a study of human versus mouse CDR3 diversity and MHC coevolution. Measured with immunoSEQ multiplex PCR; TCRdb has only the in-frame clones, and not every one. The sample consists of fewer than 80,000 clones, roughly 92% of them appearing once. Sequencing was performed on naive CD4+ T cells from blood. The receptors were sampled from a person between 25 and 70 years old in good health. Each CDR3 is given with its conserved first and last residue. A D gene is named only where the DNA matches it firmly. Clone sizes are given selectively: once, few, many, or a class where the clone is expanded.

D gene,clone size,J gene,V gene,CDR3 DNA,CDR3 protein
-,-,TRBJ1-3,TRBV5-6,TGTGCCAGCAGCTTGCAGGGCCCCGTGGGCTCTGGAAACACCATATATTTT,CASSLQGPVGSGNTIYF
TRBD1,-,TRBJ2-2,TRBV18,TGTGCCAGCTCACCACAACAGGGGGAGATTGCCGGGGAGCTGTTTTTT,CASSPQQGEIAGELFF
-,-,TRBJ1-1,TRBV19,TGTGCCAGTAGTCGAAGCCCCGAGAACACTGAAGCTTTCTTT,CASSRSPENTEAFF
-,-,TRBJ1-6,TRBV28,TGTGCCAGCAGTGGGGCAGGCCCCTGGGGAATTATTTCACCCCTCCACTTT,CASSGAGPWGIISPLHF
TRBD1,-,TRBJ2-3,TRBV19,TGTGCCAGTAGTATTCCGGGACAGGGGGGATCAGATACGCAGTATTTT,CASSIPGQGGSDTQYF
-,few,TRBJ2-3,TRBV10-3,TGTGCCATCAACTACAGGGACACAGATACGCAGTATTTT,CAINYRDTDTQYF
-,-,TRBJ1-5,TRBV6-1,TGTGCCAGCGAAAAGAGCCATAGCAATCAGCCCCAGCATTTT,CASEKSHSNQPQHF
TRBD1,-,TRBJ1-1,TRBV29-1,TGCAGCGTTGCGGCAGGGGGGCGGCCTGGTGTTGAAGCTTTCTTT,CSVAAGGRPGVEAFF
-,-,TRBJ1-1,TRBV18,TGTGCCAGCTCAGCGCGGGGAGATTTGAACACTGAAGCTTTCTTT,CASSARGDLNTEAFF
-,-,TRBJ2-2,TRBV14,TGTGCCAGCAGCCAAGGCGGTAGCACCGGGGAGCTGTTTTTT,CASSQGGSTGELFF
-,-,TRBJ2-7,TRBV28,TGTGCCAGCAGTTTACGGGGGTCAAACGAGCAGTACTTC,CASSLRGSNEQYF
-,-,TRBJ2-1,TRBV5-1,TGCGCCAGCAGTCAGCAGGGGACCAGCTCCTACAATGAGCAGTTCTTC,CASSQQGTSSYNEQFF
TRBD1,-,TRBJ2-3,TRBV18,TGTGCCAGCTCATTGGACAGGGTGGGGGCTTGGACGCAGTATTTT,CASSLDRVGAWTQYF
-,-,TRBJ1-5,TRBV7-6,TGTGCCAGCAGCTTACAGGGGAGCAATCAGCCCCAGCATTTT,CASSLQGSNQPQHF
TRBD1,-,TRBJ2-1,TRBV7-7,TGTGCCAGCAGCGCGACAGGGTCGTGGAATGAGCAGTTCTTC,CASSATGSWNEQFF
-,-,TRBJ2-3,TRBV29-1,TGCAGCTTACTAGACTTTAGCACAGATACGCAGTATTTT,CSLLDFSTDTQYF
-,-,TRBJ1-6,TRBV27,TGTGCCAGCAGTTTATCGTTCGGAGGCTCCTATAATTCACCCCTCCACTTT,CASSLSFGGSYNSPLHF
-,few,TRBJ1-4,TRBV6-6,TGTGCTAGCGGCAGGGCAGCAACTAATGAAAAACTGTTTTTT,CASGRAATNEKLFF
TRBD1,-,TRBJ2-7,TRBV6-5,TGTGCCAGCAGTTACAATACAGGGGGCCCCTACGAGCAGTACTTC,CASSYNTGGPYEQYF
TRBD2,-,TRBJ2-1,TRBV19,TGTGCCAGTAGCCAGACTAGCGGCCAGCGGGATGAGCAGTTCTTC,CASSQTSGQRDEQFF
TRBD1,-,TRBJ1-4,TRBV11-2,TGTGCCAGCAGCCAGGACAGGGAGGAGGAAAAACTGTTTTTT,CASSQDREEEKLFF
TRBD2,-,TRBJ2-7,TRBV7-2,TGTGCCAGCAGCACTTTTCGAGCGGGAGGGGGGTACGAGCAGTACTTC,CASSTFRAGGGYEQYF
-,-,TRBJ1-1,TRBV5-4,TGTGCCAGCAGCTTTGGCACAATGAACACTGAAGCTTTCTTT,CASSFGTMNTEAFF
TRBD1,once,TRBJ1-1,TRBV6-1,TGTGCCAGCAGTCCCCAGGGACAGAGTGAAGCTTTCTTT,CASSPQGQSEAFF
-,-,TRBJ1-6,TRBV6-6,TGTGCCAGCAGACAAGGGGATTCACCCCTCCACTTT,CASRQGDSPLHF
-,-,TRBJ1-2,TRBV12-5,TGTGCTAGTGGTTTGGTAGGGGGGCGGGGGATCCCTTTTTGGAACTATGGCTACACCTTC,CASGLVGGRGIPFWNYGYTF
TRBD2,-,TRBJ2-1,TRBV7-2,TGTGCCAGCAGCCAGGGACTAGCGGGGAACAATGAGCAGTTCTTC,CASSQGLAGNNEQFF